This T cell receptor beta chain was sequenced during a study of T-cell memory formation after mild COVID-19. Across the whole study: TCR clusters mostly belonged to single donors. Study conclusions and caveats: Pre-infection memory showed some responding clones, and this suggested that cross-reactive memory joined. Whether day 37 second-wave clones are SARS-CoV-2-specific was not confirmed.

As to this clonotype: Its antigen is still unknown.

There are 18 residues in the CDR3. Germline lookup yields CDR1 LNHNV and CDR2 YYDKDF (reference sequence). Trimming pared 1 base from V and 1 base from J, leaving 19 bases between. Via MiXCR, TCRdb re-called the 5' RACE reads, giving one row per CDR3 protein. Here the sample spans more than 450,000 distinct CDR3 sequences, about a sixth being singletons. This clonotype was obtained from an adult woman who had mild COVID-19 (a few samples of this study predate the infection). Cell type and time point are not known. The rearrangement uses TRBV15 and TRBJ1-2; tentative D call: TRBD1 (5 bases). The sample taken for sequencing was PBMCs or a T cell subset sorted from them (not recorded which). The CDR3, as DNA: TGTGCCACCAGCAGAGGAGGAGGAACGACAGCGAGTAACTATGGCTACACCTTC. This sequence encodes CATSRGGGTTASNYGYTF. Filled out from reference TRBV15 and TRBJ1-2, the complete variable domain reads DAMVIQNPRYQVTQFGKPVTLSCSQTLNHNVMYWYQQKSSQAPKLLFHYYDKDFNNEADTPDNFQSRRPNTSFCFLDIRSPGLGDTAMYLCATSRGGGTTASNYGYTFGSGTRLTVV.